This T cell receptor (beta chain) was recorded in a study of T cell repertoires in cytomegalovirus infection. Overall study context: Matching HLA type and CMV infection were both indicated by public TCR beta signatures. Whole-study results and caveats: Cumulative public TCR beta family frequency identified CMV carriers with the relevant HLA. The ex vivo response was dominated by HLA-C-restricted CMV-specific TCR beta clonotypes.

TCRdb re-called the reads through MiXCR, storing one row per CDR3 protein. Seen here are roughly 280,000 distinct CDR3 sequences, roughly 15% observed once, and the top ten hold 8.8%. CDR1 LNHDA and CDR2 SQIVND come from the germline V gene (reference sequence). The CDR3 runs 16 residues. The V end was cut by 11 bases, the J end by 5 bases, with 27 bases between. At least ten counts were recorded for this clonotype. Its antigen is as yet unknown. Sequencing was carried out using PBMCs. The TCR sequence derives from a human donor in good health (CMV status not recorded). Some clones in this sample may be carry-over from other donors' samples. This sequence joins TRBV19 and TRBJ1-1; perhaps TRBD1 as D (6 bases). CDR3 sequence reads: CAVGLGSRGKGTEAFF. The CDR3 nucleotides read TGTGCCGTGGGTCTCGGGAGCAGGGGAAAAGGAACTGAAGCTTTCTTT.